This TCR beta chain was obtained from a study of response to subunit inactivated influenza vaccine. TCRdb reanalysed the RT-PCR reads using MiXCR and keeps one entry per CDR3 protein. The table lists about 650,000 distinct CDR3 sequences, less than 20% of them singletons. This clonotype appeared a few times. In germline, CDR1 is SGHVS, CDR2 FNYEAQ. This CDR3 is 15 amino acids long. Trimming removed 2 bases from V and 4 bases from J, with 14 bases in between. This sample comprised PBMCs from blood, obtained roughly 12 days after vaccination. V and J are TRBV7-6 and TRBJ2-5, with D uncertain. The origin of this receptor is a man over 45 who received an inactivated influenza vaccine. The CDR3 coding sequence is TGTGCCAGCAGCTTATCACAGATCGCCTTAGAGACCCAGTACTTC. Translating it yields CASSLSQIALETQYF. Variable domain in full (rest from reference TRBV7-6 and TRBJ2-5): GAGVSQSPRYKVTKRGQDVALRCDPISGHVSLYWYRQALGQGPEFLTYFNYEAQQDKSGLPNDRFSAERPEGSISTLTIQRTEQRDSAMYRCASSLSQIALETQYFGPGTRLLVL.